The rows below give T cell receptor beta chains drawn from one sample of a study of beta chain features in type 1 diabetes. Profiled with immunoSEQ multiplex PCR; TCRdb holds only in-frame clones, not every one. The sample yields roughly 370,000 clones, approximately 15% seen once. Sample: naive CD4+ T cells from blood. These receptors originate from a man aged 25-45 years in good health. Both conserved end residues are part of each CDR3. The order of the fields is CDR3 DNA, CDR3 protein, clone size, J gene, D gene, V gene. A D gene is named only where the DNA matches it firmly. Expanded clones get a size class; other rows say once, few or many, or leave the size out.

cdr3_nt: TGTGCCAGCAGCCCCCGACAGGGACGGGAGACCCAGTACTTC; cdr3_aa: CASSPRQGRETQYF; clone_size: few; j_call: TRBJ2-5; d_call: TRBD1; v_call: TRBV14
cdr3_nt: TGTGCCAGCCTATTAGGGACAGGGTTGGAGACCCAGTACTTC; cdr3_aa: CASLLGTGLETQYF; clone_size: few; j_call: TRBJ2-5; d_call: TRBD1; v_call: TRBV7-9
cdr3_nt: TGCGCCAGCAGCGCCAGGGAGAAGCAGTACTTC; cdr3_aa: CASSAREKQYF; clone_size: .; j_call: TRBJ2-7; d_call: .; v_call: TRBV5-1
cdr3_nt: TGTGCCAGCAGCCCTGCTTTTGGGCCTCAAGAGACCCAGTACTTC; cdr3_aa: CASSPAFGPQETQYF; clone_size: few; j_call: TRBJ2-5; d_call: .; v_call: TRBV14
cdr3_nt: TGTGCCAGCATCCCTGCGGGACAGGGGTATACTGAAGCTTTCTTT; cdr3_aa: CASIPAGQGYTEAFF; clone_size: few; j_call: TRBJ1-1; d_call: TRBD1; v_call: TRBV25-1
cdr3_nt: TGTGCCAGCAGGCCTAGGGAAAGGAGGTACAATGAGCAGTTCTTC; cdr3_aa: CASRPRERRYNEQFF; clone_size: .; j_call: TRBJ2-1; d_call: .; v_call: TRBV28
cdr3_nt: TGTGCCAGCAGCCCCCCAGCGGGAAATGAGCAGTTCTTC; cdr3_aa: CASSPPAGNEQFF; clone_size: .; j_call: TRBJ2-1; d_call: TRBD2; v_call: TRBV5-4
cdr3_nt: TGTGCCAGCAGCCAGGTTCGGGACAGCCGGAAGAATACCCAGTACTTC; cdr3_aa: CASSQVRDSRKNTQYF; clone_size: .; j_call: TRBJ2-5; d_call: TRBD1; v_call: TRBV4-2
cdr3_nt: TGTGCCAGCAGCAAGCGGACCGCCCTAATGGGAGATACGCAGTATTTT; cdr3_aa: CASSKRTALMGDTQYF; clone_size: .; j_call: TRBJ2-3; d_call: .; v_call: TRBV11-3
cdr3_nt: TGTGCCAGCAGCTTACGGGTTTGGGGCGGGAACAACAATGAGCAGTTCTTC; cdr3_aa: CASSLRVWGGNNNEQFF; clone_size: few; j_call: TRBJ2-1; d_call: .; v_call: TRBV11-3